Included here is one T cell receptor (beta chain) sequence, with context. The target antigen is unknown. CDR1 GTSNPN and CDR2 SVGIG come from the germline V gene (reference sequence). The CDR3 sequence is 13 residues long. V was cut by 2 bases and J by 4 bases, with 11 bases left in between. These data belong to a study of cytomegalovirus exposure and HLA in healthy donors. The wider study: The Caucasian-associated ancestry cluster contained 75% to 85% of the roughly 370 genotyped donors. Broader study findings: The availability of immune exposure information extended only to CMV serostatus. There were a few CMV-associated chains whose specificity for CMV antigens was confirmed in vitro.

PCR primers comprised 60 Vbeta and 13 Jbeta primers. Sequencing was performed with immunoSEQ multiplex PCR; in TCRdb, only in-frame clones are kept and a portion is missing. The sample consists of 200,000 or so clones, around 80% of them appearing once. The sequenced sample consisted of PBMCs. This sequence joins TRBV30 and TRBJ1-2, with D possibly being TRBD1 (5 bases). The sequence was collected from a woman in her late teens or twenties in good health and CMV-seropositive. In nucleotides, the CDR3 is TGTGCCTGGAGTAAAGGGGCCCCCTATGGCTACACCTTC. Amino acid sequence: CAWSKGAPYGYTF.